This is a list of T cell receptor beta chains from one sample in a study of technical replicates of blood from a few donors. The protocol was immunoSEQ multiplex PCR, while the TCRdb copy is restricted to in-frame clones and leaves out a portion. The table shows 83,000 or so clones, with roughly 92% occurring only once. Material for sequencing was T cells isolated from PBMCs. These receptors came from a human donor in good health. The CDR3 runs from the conserved cysteine through the conserved F or W. The D gene is left open where the match is weak. Some rows have no size entry. The others give once, few or many, or a class for an expanded clone.

d_call: TRBD2
j_call: TRBJ2-7
clone_size: NA
v_call: TRBV7-9
cdr3_nt: TGTGCCAGCAGCGCAGGGGGGAGCGGGAGGGCCCTCGAGCAGTACTTC
cdr3_aa: CASSAGGSGRALEQYF

d_call: TRBD2
j_call: TRBJ2-1
clone_size: NA
v_call: TRBV5-1
cdr3_nt: TGCGCCAGCAGCTTAGACAGCGGGAGGGTCAATGAGCAGTTCTTC
cdr3_aa: CASSLDSGRVNEQFF

d_call: TRBD2
j_call: TRBJ2-7
clone_size: NA
v_call: TRBV4-1
cdr3_nt: TGCGCCAGCAGCCCCGGCCCCGGATCGTCGAACGCGGGGGGCGAGCAGTACTTC
cdr3_aa: CASSPGPGSSNAGGEQYF

d_call: TRBD2
j_call: TRBJ2-7
clone_size: NA
v_call: TRBV5-1
cdr3_nt: TGCGCCAGCAGCTTCGGGACTAGCTACGAGCAGTACTTC
cdr3_aa: CASSFGTSYEQYF

d_call: NA
j_call: TRBJ1-2
clone_size: NA
v_call: TRBV4-1
cdr3_nt: TGCGCCAGCAGCCACCCGACCGGGAATTTGGGTGGCTACACCTTC
cdr3_aa: CASSHPTGNLGGYTF

d_call: TRBD1
j_call: TRBJ2-7
clone_size: NA
v_call: TRBV6-1
cdr3_nt: TGTGCCAGCAGTACATGGACAGGGCCCTCCTACGAGCAGTACTTC
cdr3_aa: CASSTWTGPSYEQYF

d_call: NA
j_call: TRBJ2-5
clone_size: NA
v_call: TRBV7-9
cdr3_nt: TGTGCCAGCAGCTTAGAGGGGAACCAAGAGACCCAGTACTTC
cdr3_aa: CASSLEGNQETQYF

d_call: TRBD1
j_call: TRBJ2-3
clone_size: NA
v_call: TRBV7-8
cdr3_nt: TGTGCCAGCAGCTTAGGGACAGGGGCAGATACGCAGTATTTT
cdr3_aa: CASSLGTGADTQYF

d_call: TRBD2
j_call: TRBJ2-3
clone_size: NA
v_call: TRBV30
cdr3_nt: TGTGCCTGGAGTCAGAGCGGGGGGAGCACAGATACGCAGTATTTT
cdr3_aa: CAWSQSGGSTDTQYF

d_call: NA
j_call: TRBJ2-7
clone_size: few
v_call: TRBV7-9
cdr3_nt: TGTGCCAGCAGCTTAGGGACAAAATACGAGCAGTACTTC
cdr3_aa: CASSLGTKYEQYF

d_call: TRBD2
j_call: TRBJ2-1
clone_size: NA
v_call: TRBV5-1
cdr3_nt: TGCGCCAGCAGCCCGACTAGCGGGGGGGCCCAGTTCTTC
cdr3_aa: CASSPTSGGAQFF

d_call: NA
j_call: TRBJ2-3
clone_size: NA
v_call: TRBV19
cdr3_nt: TGTGCCAGTAGATACCTAGCAACAGATACGCAGTATTTT
cdr3_aa: CASRYLATDTQYF

d_call: NA
j_call: TRBJ2-1
clone_size: NA
v_call: TRBV25-1
cdr3_nt: TGTGCCAGCAGTGATTTAGAACAGGGATGGCGAAGGGATGAGCAGTTCTTC
cdr3_aa: CASSDLEQGWRRDEQFF

d_call: NA
j_call: TRBJ2-2
clone_size: NA
v_call: TRBV6-5
cdr3_nt: TGTGCCAGCAGTTACGGGCCCGGGGAGCTGTTTTTT
cdr3_aa: CASSYGPGELFF

d_call: NA
j_call: TRBJ1-1
clone_size: NA
v_call: TRBV29-1
cdr3_nt: TGCAGCGTCGTCGACAGTGGAACACTTTCCGGTAGGTTGACTACTGAAGCTTTCTTT
cdr3_aa: CSVVDSGTLSGRLTTEAFF

d_call: TRBD2
j_call: TRBJ2-2
clone_size: NA
v_call: TRBV29-1
cdr3_nt: TGCAGCGCCCCCGGGACTAGCGGGGCCGGGGAGCTGTTTTTT
cdr3_aa: CSAPGTSGAGELFF

d_call: NA
j_call: TRBJ1-5
clone_size: once
v_call: TRBV30
cdr3_nt: TGTGCCTGGAGCCCGGGGGTAACGCAGCCCCAGCATTTT
cdr3_aa: CAWSPGVTQPQHF

d_call: NA
j_call: TRBJ1-6
clone_size: NA
v_call: TRBV27
cdr3_nt: TGTGCCAGCAGTTTCCGGGACACCGGGACGCCCCTCCACTTT
cdr3_aa: CASSFRDTGTPLHF

d_call: NA
j_call: TRBJ1-1
clone_size: NA
v_call: TRBV2
cdr3_nt: TGTGCCAGCAGAGTGATAGGGGTCATGAACACTGAAGCTTTCTTT
cdr3_aa: CASRVIGVMNTEAFF

d_call: NA
j_call: TRBJ2-1
clone_size: NA
v_call: TRBV9
cdr3_nt: TGTGCCAGCAGCGACCACGACAGGAGGAACTACAATGAGCAGTTCTTC
cdr3_aa: CASSDHDRRNYNEQFF

d_call: TRBD2
j_call: TRBJ2-5
clone_size: NA
v_call: TRBV2
cdr3_nt: TGTGCCAGCAGTGGGCCTAGCGGGGGACAAGAGACCCAGTACTTC
cdr3_aa: CASSGPSGGQETQYF

d_call: NA
j_call: TRBJ2-6
clone_size: once
v_call: TRBV27
cdr3_nt: TGTGCCAGCAGTGGGGGCAACTCCCTTTCTGGGGCCAACGTCCTGACTTTC
cdr3_aa: CASSGGNSLSGANVLTF

d_call: NA
j_call: TRBJ1-6
clone_size: NA
v_call: TRBV6-1
cdr3_nt: TGTGCCAGCAGCGCGGAGCCGAATTCACCCCTCCACTTT
cdr3_aa: CASSAEPNSPLHF

d_call: NA
j_call: TRBJ2-7
clone_size: NA
v_call: TRBV11-2
cdr3_nt: TGTGCCAGCAGCTTTGGGGGCTCGTCGTCCTACGAGCAGTACTTC
cdr3_aa: CASSFGGSSSYEQYF

d_call: NA
j_call: TRBJ1-3
clone_size: NA
v_call: TRBV25-1
cdr3_nt: TGTGCCAGCAGTGGCCTCTACTCTGGAAACACCATATATTTT
cdr3_aa: CASSGLYSGNTIYF

d_call: TRBD2
j_call: TRBJ2-2
clone_size: NA
v_call: TRBV9
cdr3_nt: TGTGCCAGCAGCGGACTAGCGGGGGAGATAGGTGGCGGGGAGCTGTTTTTT
cdr3_aa: CASSGLAGEIGGGELFF

d_call: NA
j_call: TRBJ1-2
clone_size: NA
v_call: TRBV5-1
cdr3_nt: TGCGCCAGCAGCTTGATGGGGCGCGTAGGGGCCGAGGATGGCTACACCTTC
cdr3_aa: CASSLMGRVGAEDGYTF

d_call: NA
j_call: TRBJ2-1
clone_size: NA
v_call: TRBV2
cdr3_nt: TGTGCCAGCAGCTCAAACCGGGGCAATGAGCAGTTCTTC
cdr3_aa: CASSSNRGNEQFF

d_call: TRBD2
j_call: TRBJ2-5
clone_size: NA
v_call: TRBV7-2
cdr3_nt: TGTGCCAGCAGCGGGGGACTAGCGGGAGTAGAAGAGACCCAGTACTTC
cdr3_aa: CASSGGLAGVEETQYF

d_call: NA
j_call: TRBJ1-2
clone_size: NA
v_call: TRBV5-1
cdr3_nt: TGCGCCAGCAGCTTGGCTTGGGCGGAGGACGGCTACACCTTC
cdr3_aa: CASSLAWAEDGYTF

d_call: TRBD2
j_call: TRBJ2-2
clone_size: NA
v_call: TRBV10-1
cdr3_nt: TGCGCCAGCAGTGAGACTAGCGTCAACACCGGGGAGCTGTTTTTT
cdr3_aa: CASSETSVNTGELFF

d_call: NA
j_call: TRBJ2-5
clone_size: NA
v_call: TRBV28
cdr3_nt: TGTGCCAGCAGTCGCCCCGGTTGGGAGACCCAGTACTTC
cdr3_aa: CASSRPGWETQYF

d_call: NA
j_call: TRBJ2-1
clone_size: NA
v_call: TRBV30
cdr3_nt: TGTGCCTGGAGTTTGGGGACTTCTTACAATGAGCAGTTCTTC
cdr3_aa: CAWSLGTSYNEQFF

d_call: NA
j_call: TRBJ2-7
clone_size: NA
v_call: TRBV25-1
cdr3_nt: TGTGCCAGCAGTGAGATGGGCAGGGGCGTTGAGCAGTACTTC
cdr3_aa: CASSEMGRGVEQYF

d_call: TRBD1
j_call: TRBJ1-2
clone_size: once
v_call: TRBV5-8
cdr3_nt: TGTGCCAGCAGCTTCCTCGGGACAGGGGATTATGGCTACACCTTC
cdr3_aa: CASSFLGTGDYGYTF

d_call: NA
j_call: TRBJ1-4
clone_size: NA
v_call: TRBV19
cdr3_nt: TGTGCCAGTAGTATATCCCTCCCAGGGGAGGAAAAACTGTTTTTT
cdr3_aa: CASSISLPGEEKLFF

d_call: TRBD2
j_call: TRBJ2-7
clone_size: once
v_call: TRBV7-8
cdr3_nt: TGTGCCAGCAGCTTAGGACTAGCGGTTTCCTACGAGCAGTACTTC
cdr3_aa: CASSLGLAVSYEQYF

d_call: NA
j_call: TRBJ2-7
clone_size: NA
v_call: TRBV30
cdr3_nt: TGTGCCTGGAGTGATATACAGGTCTCCTACGAGCAGTACTTC
cdr3_aa: CAWSDIQVSYEQYF

d_call: NA
j_call: TRBJ2-7
clone_size: NA
v_call: TRBV5-1
cdr3_nt: TGCGCCAGCAGCCTGGAGGCGGTAGGTGAGCAGTACTTC
cdr3_aa: CASSLEAVGEQYF

d_call: TRBD1
j_call: TRBJ2-7
clone_size: NA
v_call: TRBV19
cdr3_nt: TGTGCCAGTAGTCCTCAGGGGGCCTACGAGCAGTACTTC
cdr3_aa: CASSPQGAYEQYF

d_call: NA
j_call: TRBJ1-2
clone_size: NA
v_call: TRBV5-1
cdr3_nt: TGCGCCAGCAGCCCTCAACTCACAGGGTACTATGGCTACACCTTC
cdr3_aa: CASSPQLTGYYGYTF

d_call: NA
j_call: TRBJ2-5
clone_size: NA
v_call: TRBV11-3
cdr3_nt: TGTGCCAGCAGCCTACTTAGCGGCCCAGGGGAGACCCAGTACTTC
cdr3_aa: CASSLLSGPGETQYF

d_call: NA
j_call: TRBJ2-7
clone_size: NA
v_call: TRBV7-6
cdr3_nt: TGTGCCAGCAGCTTAAGCGAGGCAGTCTCCTACGAGCAGTACTTC
cdr3_aa: CASSLSEAVSYEQYF

d_call: TRBD1
j_call: TRBJ2-7
clone_size: NA
v_call: TRBV14
cdr3_nt: TGTGCCAGCAGCCATCCAGGGGGTTCCTACGAGCAGTACTTC
cdr3_aa: CASSHPGGSYEQYF

d_call: TRBD1
j_call: TRBJ1-3
clone_size: NA
v_call: TRBV6-1
cdr3_nt: TGTGCCAGCAGTGGGCCGGACAGGGGAGATCCTTCCATATATTTT
cdr3_aa: CASSGPDRGDPSIYF

d_call: NA
j_call: TRBJ1-4
clone_size: NA
v_call: TRBV2
cdr3_nt: TGTGCCAGCAGTTCCGGGACATCCAACCGTGCAACTAATGAAAAACTGTTTTTT
cdr3_aa: CASSSGTSNRATNEKLFF

d_call: TRBD1
j_call: TRBJ1-1
clone_size: NA
v_call: TRBV5-8
cdr3_nt: TGTGCCAGCAGCTTGGGCCGACAGGGGAACACTGAAGCTTTCTTT
cdr3_aa: CASSLGRQGNTEAFF

d_call: NA
j_call: TRBJ2-7
clone_size: NA
v_call: TRBV29-1
cdr3_nt: TGCAGCGTTGTGGTAGGGGGATTCTCCTACGAGCAGTACTTC
cdr3_aa: CSVVVGGFSYEQYF

d_call: NA
j_call: TRBJ1-5
clone_size: NA
v_call: TRBV28
cdr3_nt: TGTGCCAGCAGTTTATCCCAGGGGATTCAAAGCAATCAGCCCCAGCATTTT
cdr3_aa: CASSLSQGIQSNQPQHF

d_call: NA
j_call: TRBJ1-3
clone_size: NA
v_call: TRBV13
cdr3_nt: TGTGCCAGCAGCTTAGGAGCCCCTGCAGGAAACACCATATATTTT
cdr3_aa: CASSLGAPAGNTIYF

d_call: TRBD2
j_call: TRBJ2-2
clone_size: NA
v_call: TRBV11-3
cdr3_nt: TGTGCCAGCAGCTTAGATCTAAGGGGACTAGGGCGTACCGGGGAGCTGTTTTTT
cdr3_aa: CASSLDLRGLGRTGELFF

d_call: NA
j_call: TRBJ1-1
clone_size: NA
v_call: TRBV7-9
cdr3_nt: TGTGCCAGCAGCAATCCGGGAACCCTGGGAGCTTTCTTT
cdr3_aa: CASSNPGTLGAFF

d_call: NA
j_call: TRBJ1-2
clone_size: NA
v_call: TRBV10-3
cdr3_nt: TGTGCCATCAGTGAGTCGTTGACAGCTAACTATGGCTACACCTTC
cdr3_aa: CAISESLTANYGYTF

d_call: NA
j_call: TRBJ2-3
clone_size: NA
v_call: TRBV18
cdr3_nt: TGTGCCAGCTCACCAGTACAGGGAGAGTTAGGTACGCAGTATTTT
cdr3_aa: CASSPVQGELGTQYF

d_call: TRBD1
j_call: TRBJ1-6
clone_size: NA
v_call: TRBV5-6
cdr3_nt: TGTGCCAGCAGCCTGGACAGGCTCGGAACCTATAATTCACCCCTCCACTTT
cdr3_aa: CASSLDRLGTYNSPLHF

d_call: TRBD2
j_call: TRBJ2-5
clone_size: NA
v_call: TRBV11-2
cdr3_nt: TGTGCCAGCAGCTCTAGCGGGAGGAGAGAGACCCAGTACTTC
cdr3_aa: CASSSSGRRETQYF

d_call: NA
j_call: TRBJ1-2
clone_size: NA
v_call: TRBV7-9
cdr3_nt: TGTGCCAGCAGCTTAATGTTTATCCAAAGCTACTATGGCTACACCTTC
cdr3_aa: CASSLMFIQSYYGYTF

d_call: NA
j_call: TRBJ1-1
clone_size: NA
v_call: TRBV20-1
cdr3_nt: TGCAGTGCTAGACAGATTGAAGCTTTCTTT
cdr3_aa: CSARQIEAFF

d_call: TRBD1
j_call: TRBJ1-5
clone_size: once
v_call: TRBV30
cdr3_nt: TGTGCCTGGAGTGTAGCGGGACAGGGTGGCAATCAGCCCCAGCATTTT
cdr3_aa: CAWSVAGQGGNQPQHF